This T cell receptor beta chain was profiled in a study of T cell repertoires in aging, cancer and after chemotherapy. For the study at large: Clear clonal overlap appeared across healthy donor samples taken over several months to years. The whole study produced a dataset of some 10 million TCR reads.

The template was genomic DNA from peripheral blood, not RNA. CDR1 LNHDA and CDR2 SQIVND come from the germline V gene (reference sequence). The CDR3 extends over 15 amino acids. V lost 1 base and J lost 9, with 18 bases in between. As regards this clonotype: The antigen remains undetermined.

Study outcomes and limitations: Across the chemotherapy interval, each cancer cohort showed higher median generation probability, suggesting thymic rebound.

Multiplex touch-down PCR with TRB-A/B primers amplified rearranged V-D-J TRB sequences. TCRdb used MiXCR to reprocess the multiplex PCR reads, holding one entry per CDR3 protein. The sample lists more than 9,500 distinct CDR3 sequences; approximately 31% were seen once. The TCR comes from a human donor in good health. The donor label of this sample is uncertain. Specimen: blood. The rearrangement joins TRBV19 to TRBJ2-5; tentatively, D is TRBD1 or TRBD2 (6 bases each). In nucleotides, the CDR3 is TGTGCCAGTAGTATAGGGCCGGGGGCCCCTGGGGCCCAGTACTTC. It yields the protein CASSIGPGAPGAQYF. The full variable domain, rest sourced from reference TRBV19 and TRBJ2-5, is DGGITQSPKYLFRKEGQNVTLSCEQNLNHDAMYWYRQDPGQGLRLIYYSQIVNDFQKGDIAEGYSVSREKKESFPLTVTSAQKNPTAFYLCASSIGPGAPGAQYFGPGTRLLVL.